The 19 T cell receptor beta chains below were found in one sample sequenced in a study of blood T cell repertoires in COVID-19. TCRdb's table, derived via immunoSEQ multiplex PCR, lists solely in-frame clones and lacks some. The sample has around 620,000 clones; about nine tenths are singletons. The sample was peripheral blood. The receptors originated from a young woman with acute or convalescent COVID-19.

This clone was observed once. The chain has TRBV25-1 and TRBJ1-2, with D unclear. With 3 bases removed from V and 1 base from J, the gap between germline ends came to 9 bases. This CDR3 region has 14 residues. Germline V gene sequence: CDR1 MGHDK, CDR2 SYGVNS. DNA for the CDR3: TGTGCCAGCAGTGATGACAATTATAACTATGGCTACACCTTC. Its translation is CASSDDNYNYGYTF.

This rearrangement joins TRBV21-1 to TRBJ2-7; whether TRBD1, the table's D call, matches the DNA was not checked. TRBV21-1 is shown as a pseudogene. The CDR3 runs 15 residues. The CDR3 loop reads CASSKEVTPAYEQYF. For the CDR3, the DNA is TGTGCCAGCAGCAAAGAGGTGACACCTGCCTACGAGCAGTACTTC.

The genes are TRBV3-1 (or the pseudogene TRBV3-2) and TRBJ1-5, with D possibly TRBD1 on 6 matching bases. V shed 8 bases and J shed 0 bases, with 11 bases lying between them. This CDR3 spans 14 amino acids. Per the germline V gene, CDR1 is LGHDT and CDR2 is YNNKEL (reference sequence). The CDR3 DNA is TGTGCCAGCCGTAGACAGGTTAGCAATCAGCCCCAGCATTTT. As protein: CASRRQVSNQPQHF.

J is TRBJ2-3 and V is TRBV2, with 11 bases matching TRBD2. This CDR3 spans 18 amino acids. Germline CDR1 reads SNHLY; CDR2 reads FYNNEI. The V and J ends lost 6 bases and 3 bases, in that order; junction bases with no gene match: 14. CDR3 in DNA: TGTGCCAGCAGCCTACTAGCGGGGGTCGATAACGGGACAGATACGCAGTATTTT. Translated, it gives CASSLLAGVDNGTDTQYF.

This clone was counted a single time. The chain is built from TRBV3-1 (or the pseudogene TRBV3-2) and TRBJ1-1; possibly TRBD1 for D (6 bases). V was pared by 2 bases and J by 8 bases, with 18 bases between. The V gene's germline CDR1 is LGHDT and CDR2 YNNKEL (reference sequence). The CDR3 contains 15 residues. CDR3 DNA sequence: TGTGCCAGCAGCCAACGTCGTCCTACACAGGGAGAAGCTTTCTTT. It translates to CASSQRRPTQGEAFF.

The rearrangement links TRBV2 to TRBJ2-7, with D possibly matching TRBD1 (5 bases). CDR3 length: 13 amino acids. Germline V CDR1 and CDR2: SNHLY, FYNNEI. Trimming removed 3 bases at V and 4 bases at J, with 10 bases between. CDR3 loop: CASSDPDSYEQYF. Here the CDR3 DNA reads TGTGCCAGCAGTGATCCAGACAGTTACGAGCAGTACTTC. Drawing the rest from reference TRBV2 and TRBJ2-7, the complete variable domain is EPEVTQTPSHQVTQMGQEVILRCVPISNHLYFYWYRQILGQKVEFLVSFYNNEISEKSEIFDDQFSVERPDGSNFTLKIRSTKLEDSAMYFCASSDPDSYEQYFGPGTRLTVT.

The V gene is TRBV29-1, the J gene TRBJ1-1; 8 bases are shared with TRBD1. The germline V gene has CDR1 SQVTM and CDR2 ANQGSEA. V was pared by 4 bases and J by 5 bases, with 6 bases of the junction left unmatched. The CDR3 extends over 13 amino acids. The chain's CDR3 is CSVGDRMGTEAFF. The CDR3 DNA sequence: TGCAGCGTTGGGGACAGGATGGGGACTGAAGCTTTCTTT.

With regard to this clone: Other DNA sequences of this sample code for an identical CDR3. The chain is built from TRBV5-1 and TRBJ1-5; D remains ambiguous. V gave up 0 bases and J gave up 1 base, with 8 bases separating them. The CDR3 sequence is 15 residues long. The germline gives CDR1 SGHRS, CDR2 YFSETQ. The CDR3, as DNA: TGCGCCAGCAGCTTGGGAACGGGAAGCAATCAGCCCCAGCATTTT. Translated: CASSLGTGSNQPQHF. Together with reference TRBV5-1 and TRBJ1-5, the CDR3 gives the full variable domain: KAGVTQTPRYLIKTRGQQVTLSCSPISGHRSVSWYQQTPGQGLQFLFEYFSETQRNKGNFPGRFSGRQFSNSRSEMNVSTLELGDSALYLCASSLGTGSNQPQHFGDGTRLSIL.

The chain is built from TRBV5-1 and TRBJ1-1; 9 positions agree with TRBD1. J lost 8 bases, V lost 0 bases, and 2 bases had no gene match. CDR3 length equals 13 residues. Germline V CDR1 and CDR2: SGHRS, YFSETQ. This CDR3 is CASSLDRGQEAFF. The CDR3 nucleotides are TGCGCCAGCAGCTTGGACAGGGGGCAGGAAGCTTTCTTT.

The genes are TRBV7-2 and TRBJ1-2; TRBD1 aligns across 10 bases. The germline CDR1 and CDR2 sequences are SGHTA and FQGNSA. This CDR3 spans 17 amino acids. Losses at the gene ends were 1 base for V and 2 bases for J; bases not matched to a gene: 7. The CDR3 DNA follows: TGTGCCAGCAGCTTAGATGACAGGGGGCCAGTAAACTATGGCTACACCTTC. The encoded protein is CASSLDDRGPVNYGYTF.

The rearrangement uses TRBV3-1 (or the pseudogene TRBV3-2) and TRBJ2-7, with D perhaps TRBD2 (5 bases). Trimming removed 1 base from V and 3 bases from J, with 10 bases in between. The CDR3 has 14 amino acids. Per the germline V gene, CDR1 is LGHDT and CDR2 is YNNKEL (reference sequence). In DNA form, the CDR3 reads TGTGCCAGCAGCCAAGGGACTTCCCGCTACGAGCAGTACTTC. Its protein is CASSQGTSRYEQYF.

This clone has only a few counts. The rearrangement links TRBV4-2 to TRBJ1-1, with 8 positions matching TRBD1. V lost 4 bases to trimming and J lost 1 base; unmatched junction nucleotides: 11. The germline CDR1 and CDR2 sequences are LGHNA and YNFKEQ. The CDR3 length is 17 residues. CDR3 nucleotides: TGTGCCAGCAGCCGAGGCGGGGCCGGGACAGGGAACACTGAAGCTTTCTTT. Translating gives CASSRGGAGTGNTEAFF.

This sequence joins TRBV7-2 and TRBJ1-2; TRBD1 agrees at 8 bases. The CDR3 spans 13 residues. The germline CDR1 and CDR2 sequences are SGHTA and FQGNSA. The V and J ends lost 4 bases and 7 bases, in that order; junction bases with no gene match: 5. The CDR3 is CASSSRTGSGYTF. The CDR3 DNA follows: TGTGCCAGCAGCTCCCGGACAGGGAGTGGCTACACCTTC.

This rearrangement joins TRBV24-1 to TRBJ1-5; 8 bases are shared with TRBD1. J lost 6 bases, V lost 4 bases, and 7 bases had no gene match. The germline V gene encodes CDR1 KGHDR and CDR2 SFDVKD. The CDR3 runs to 15 residues. CDR3 in amino acids: CATSDTTGGSQPQHF. The CDR3 DNA is TGTGCCACCAGTGACACCACAGGGGGAAGTCAGCCCCAGCATTTT.

V is TRBV10-3 and J is TRBJ1-5; D unresolved. This CDR3 has 14 amino acids. The germline V gene has CDR1 ENHRY and CDR2 SYGVKD. V was pared by 4 bases and J by 0 bases, with 7 bases between. The CDR3 nucleotides are TGTGCCATCAGTGTAGCCATTAGCAATCAGCCCCAGCATTTT. This translates into CAISVAISNQPQHF.

This chain joins TRBV28 and TRBJ1-2; maybe TRBD1 (5 bases). Trimming left V 3 bases short and J 3 bases short, with 11 bases between. Germline loops: CDR1 MDHEN, CDR2 SYDVKM. The CDR3 is 14 amino acids. The CDR3 loop is CASSLVGAYYGYTF. In nucleotides, the CDR3 is TGTGCCAGCAGTTTGGTTGGGGCGTACTATGGCTACACCTTC.

V usage is TRBV13 and J usage is TRBJ1-4; 9 nucleotides line up with TRBD1. The CDR3 contains 15 residues. Germline CDR1 PRHDT, CDR2 FYEKMQ (reference sequence). V lost 5 bases and J lost 4; bases outside the gene matches: 5. The CDR3 loop reads CASSLQGALNEKLFF. The CDR3, as DNA: TGTGCCAGCAGCCTACAGGGGGCCCTTAATGAAAAACTGTTTTTT.

The chain links TRBV9 to TRBJ2-1; 7 nucleotides match TRBD2. CDR1 is SGDLS, CDR2 YYNGEE, per germline. The CDR3 extends over 15 amino acids. V was clipped by 0 bases and J by 5 bases; unmatched bases: 5. CDR3 DNA: TGTGCCAGCAGCGTAGGAGCGGGGTGGGACAATGAGCAGTTCTTC. It encodes CASSVGAGWDNEQFF.

The V gene is TRBV5-4, the J gene TRBJ2-7; a weak D match, TRBD2 (6 bases). V lost 0 bases and J lost 3, with 13 bases in between. CDR1 is SGHNT, CDR2 YYREEE, per germline (reference sequence). This CDR3 has 15 residues. The CDR3: CASSLVFVGGYEQYF. The DNA of the CDR3 is TGTGCCAGCAGCTTGGTATTCGTGGGGGGCTACGAGCAGTACTTC.